This TCR beta chain was sequenced in a study of graft-versus-host responses after intestinal transplantation. Overall study: Induction with anti-thymocyte globulin, then tacrolimus and steroids for 2 to 3 years, was given to all recipients.

Study outcomes and limitations: Circulating GvH clone levels at their peak were associated with HvG declines (early post-transplant). Detected in recipient marrow were GvH clones, some of which were first observed in ileum or blood.

This CDR3 has 16 amino acids. V gave up 0 bases and J gave up 0 bases, with 11 bases separating them. The germline V gene has CDR1 MGHRA and CDR2 YSYEKL. Some clones are missing from TCRdb's copy, which holds only in-frame ones; the method was immunoSEQ multiplex PCR. The sample yields around 71,000 clones, 90% to 95% seen once. Of note for this clone: Antigen specificity is unknown.

Sequenced here: unstimulated CD8+ T cells sorted from spleen or lymph node cells, sampled before intestinal transplant. The origin of this receptor is a human donor who received an intestinal transplant. The genes are TRBV4-1 and TRBJ2-5, with D hard to call. CDR3 amino acids: CASSQDDARDQETQYF. In DNA form, the CDR3 reads TGCGCCAGCAGCCAAGATGATGCTAGGGACCAAGAGACCCAGTACTTC.